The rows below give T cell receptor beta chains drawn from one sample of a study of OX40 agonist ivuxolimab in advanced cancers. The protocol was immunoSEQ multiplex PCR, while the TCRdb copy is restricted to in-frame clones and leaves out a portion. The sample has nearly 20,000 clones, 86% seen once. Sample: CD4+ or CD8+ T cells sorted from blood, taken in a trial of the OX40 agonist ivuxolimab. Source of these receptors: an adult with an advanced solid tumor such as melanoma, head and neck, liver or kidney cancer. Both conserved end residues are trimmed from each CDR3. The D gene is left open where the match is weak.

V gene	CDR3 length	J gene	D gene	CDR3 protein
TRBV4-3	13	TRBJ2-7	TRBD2	ASSHYSGGDYEQY
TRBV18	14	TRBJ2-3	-	ASSGSSTGSTDTQY
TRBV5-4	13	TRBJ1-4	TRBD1	ASSSGGAGYEKLF
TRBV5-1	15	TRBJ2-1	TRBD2	ASSLPGTSGTYNEQF
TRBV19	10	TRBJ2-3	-	ASRGVTDTQY
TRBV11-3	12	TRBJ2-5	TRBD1	ASSFLQGEETQY
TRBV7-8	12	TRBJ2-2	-	ASSLRGVTGELF
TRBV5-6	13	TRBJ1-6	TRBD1	ASSWMTGSDSPLH
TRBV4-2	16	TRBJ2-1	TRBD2	ASSHDTGSGGLYNEQF
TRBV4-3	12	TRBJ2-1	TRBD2	ASSQAGGLNEQF
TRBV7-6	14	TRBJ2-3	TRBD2	ASSSVAGQGTDTQY
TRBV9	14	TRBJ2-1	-	ASSGRPGAFGYEQF
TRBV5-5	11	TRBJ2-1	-	ASSLGNYNEQF
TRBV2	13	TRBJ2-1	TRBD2	ASSLGGTAYNEQF
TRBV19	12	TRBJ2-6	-	ASTGATGANVLT
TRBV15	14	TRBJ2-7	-	ATSDPRRGGIGEQY
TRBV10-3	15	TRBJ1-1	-	AISGYPGQSSNTEAF
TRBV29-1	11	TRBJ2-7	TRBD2	SVSAGGGYEQY
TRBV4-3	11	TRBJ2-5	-	ASSQETGETQY
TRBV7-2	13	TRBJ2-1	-	ASSSSYPGLNEQF
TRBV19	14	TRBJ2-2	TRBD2	ASSFLAGANTGELF
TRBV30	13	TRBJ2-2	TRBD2	ASHRLAVNTGELF
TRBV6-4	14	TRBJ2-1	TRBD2	ASSDFGGAHKNEQF
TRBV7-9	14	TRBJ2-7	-	ASSNDYSIKRYEQY
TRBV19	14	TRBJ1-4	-	ASSIGGARTNEKLF
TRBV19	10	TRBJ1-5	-	ASSTLGTVQH
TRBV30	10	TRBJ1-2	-	AWSVPGGGYT
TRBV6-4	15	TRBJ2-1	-	ASSWTGGANSYNEQF
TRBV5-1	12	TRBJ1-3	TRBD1	ASSRQGSGNTIY